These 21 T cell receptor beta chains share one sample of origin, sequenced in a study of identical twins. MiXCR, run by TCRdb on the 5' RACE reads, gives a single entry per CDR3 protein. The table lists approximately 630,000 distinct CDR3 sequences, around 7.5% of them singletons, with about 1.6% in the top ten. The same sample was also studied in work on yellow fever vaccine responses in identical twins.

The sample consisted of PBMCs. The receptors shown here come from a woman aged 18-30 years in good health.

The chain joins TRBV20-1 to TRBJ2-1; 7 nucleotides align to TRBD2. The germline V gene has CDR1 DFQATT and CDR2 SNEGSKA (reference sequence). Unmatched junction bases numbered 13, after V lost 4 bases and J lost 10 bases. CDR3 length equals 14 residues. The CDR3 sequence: CSANREVGAGEQFF. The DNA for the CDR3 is TGCAGTGCTAACCGGGAGGTTGGGGCTGGGGAGCAGTTCTTC.

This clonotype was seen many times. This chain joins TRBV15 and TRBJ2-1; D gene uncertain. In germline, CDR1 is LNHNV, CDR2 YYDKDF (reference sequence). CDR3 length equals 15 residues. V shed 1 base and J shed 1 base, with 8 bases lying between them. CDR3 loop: CATSRGLASYNEQFF. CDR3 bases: TGTGCCACCAGCAGAGGTCTGGCTTCCTACAATGAGCAGTTCTTC.

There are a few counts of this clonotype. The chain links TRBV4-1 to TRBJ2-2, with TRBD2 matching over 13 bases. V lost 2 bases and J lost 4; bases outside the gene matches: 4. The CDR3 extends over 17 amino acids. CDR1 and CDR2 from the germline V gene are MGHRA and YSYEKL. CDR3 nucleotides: TGCGCCAGCAGCCAACCGGGACTAGCGGGGTCCACCGGGGAGCTGTTTTTT. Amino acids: CASSQPGLAGSTGELFF.

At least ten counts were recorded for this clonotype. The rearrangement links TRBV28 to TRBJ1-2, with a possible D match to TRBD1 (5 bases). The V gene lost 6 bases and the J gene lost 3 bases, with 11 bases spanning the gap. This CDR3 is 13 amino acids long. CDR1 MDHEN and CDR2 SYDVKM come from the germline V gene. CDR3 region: CASREGRDYGYTF. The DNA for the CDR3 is TGTGCCAGCAGAGAGGGGAGGGACTATGGCTACACCTTC.

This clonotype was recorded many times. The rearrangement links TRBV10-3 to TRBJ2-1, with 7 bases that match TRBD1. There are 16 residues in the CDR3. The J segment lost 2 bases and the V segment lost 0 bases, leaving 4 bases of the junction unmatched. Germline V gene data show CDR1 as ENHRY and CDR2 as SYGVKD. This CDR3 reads CAISESADRAYNEQFF. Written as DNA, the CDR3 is TGTGCCATCAGTGAGTCTGCCGACAGGGCCTACAATGAGCAGTTCTTC.

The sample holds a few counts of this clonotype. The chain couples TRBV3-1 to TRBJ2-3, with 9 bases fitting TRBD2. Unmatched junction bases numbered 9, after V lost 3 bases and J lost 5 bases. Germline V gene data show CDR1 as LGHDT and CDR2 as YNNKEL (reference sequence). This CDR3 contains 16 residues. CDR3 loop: CASSHRWGGGGDTQYF. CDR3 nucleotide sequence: TGTGCCAGCAGCCATCGTTGGGGCGGGGGGGGAGATACGCAGTATTTT.

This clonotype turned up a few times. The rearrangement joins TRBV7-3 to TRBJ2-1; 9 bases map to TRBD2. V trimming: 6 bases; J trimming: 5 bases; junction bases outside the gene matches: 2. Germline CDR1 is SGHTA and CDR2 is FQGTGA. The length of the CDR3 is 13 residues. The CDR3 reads CASRTSGDNEQFF. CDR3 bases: TGTGCCAGCAGGACTAGCGGAGACAATGAGCAGTTCTTC.

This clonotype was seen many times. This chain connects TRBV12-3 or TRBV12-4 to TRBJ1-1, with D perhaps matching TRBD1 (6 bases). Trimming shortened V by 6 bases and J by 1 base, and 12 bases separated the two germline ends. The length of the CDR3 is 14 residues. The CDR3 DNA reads TGTGCCAGCAGCCAGTCGACAGGGAACACTGAAGCTTTCTTT. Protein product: CASSQSTGNTEAFF.

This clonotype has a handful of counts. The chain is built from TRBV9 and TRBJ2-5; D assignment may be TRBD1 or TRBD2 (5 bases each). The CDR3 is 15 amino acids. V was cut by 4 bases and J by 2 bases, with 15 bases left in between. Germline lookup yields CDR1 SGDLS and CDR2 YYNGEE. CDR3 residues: CASSPREGLQETQYF. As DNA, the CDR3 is TGTGCCAGCAGCCCCCGAGAGGGGCTACAAGAGACCCAGTACTTC.

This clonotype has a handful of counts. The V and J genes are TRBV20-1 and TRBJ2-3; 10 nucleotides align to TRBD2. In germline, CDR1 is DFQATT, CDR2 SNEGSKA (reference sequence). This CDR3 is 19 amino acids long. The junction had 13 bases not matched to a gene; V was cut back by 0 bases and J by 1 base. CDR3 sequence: CSARDPSSGGPLRTDTQYF. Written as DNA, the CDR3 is TGCAGTGCTAGAGACCCTTCTAGCGGGGGCCCTCTGCGCACAGATACGCAGTATTTT.

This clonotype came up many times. CDR3 sequence reads: CASSLAEGLEQYV. CDR3 in DNA: TGTGCCAGCAGTTTAGCGGAAGGGCTCGAGCAGTACGTC. V usage is TRBV12-3 or TRBV12-4 and J usage is TRBJ2-7; no clear D. The V and J ends lost 0 bases and 6 bases respectively, with 9 bases between them. The CDR3 consists of 13 residues.

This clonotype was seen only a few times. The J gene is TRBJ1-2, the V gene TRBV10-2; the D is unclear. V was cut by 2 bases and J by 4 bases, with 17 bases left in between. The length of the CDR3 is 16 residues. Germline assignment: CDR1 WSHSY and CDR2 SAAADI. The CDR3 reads CASSESPRGRVYGYTF. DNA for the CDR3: TGCGCCAGCAGTGAGAGTCCACGGGGTCGGGTCTATGGCTACACCTTC.

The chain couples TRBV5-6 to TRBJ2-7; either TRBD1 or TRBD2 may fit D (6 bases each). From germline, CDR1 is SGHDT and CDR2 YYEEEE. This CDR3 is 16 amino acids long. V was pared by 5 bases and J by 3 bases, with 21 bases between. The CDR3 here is CASSILEGGSRYEQYV. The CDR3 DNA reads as TGTGCCAGCAGTATTCTGGAAGGGGGGAGTCGCTACGAGCAGTACGTC.

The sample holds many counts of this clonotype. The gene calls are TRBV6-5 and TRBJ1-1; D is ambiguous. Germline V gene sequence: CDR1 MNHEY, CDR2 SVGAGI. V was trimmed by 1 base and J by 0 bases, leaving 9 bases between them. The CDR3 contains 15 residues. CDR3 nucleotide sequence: TGTGCCAGCAGTTACTTAGGATCCTTGAACACTGAAGCTTTCTTT. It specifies CASSYLGSLNTEAFF.

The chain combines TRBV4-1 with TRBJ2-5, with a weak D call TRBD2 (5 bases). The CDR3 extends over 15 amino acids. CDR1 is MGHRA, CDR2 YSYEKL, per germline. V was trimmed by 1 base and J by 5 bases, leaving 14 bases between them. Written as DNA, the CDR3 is TGCGCCAGCAGCCAAGTCCCGGACTCTCCCGAGACCCAGTACTTC. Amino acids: CASSQVPDSPETQYF.

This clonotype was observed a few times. The CDR3 spells CASSLVYQPQHF. The CDR3 nucleotides read TGTGCCAGCAGTTTAGTATACCAGCCCCAGCATTTT. The V gene is TRBV27, the J gene TRBJ1-5, with unresolved D. Germline loops: CDR1 MNHEY, CDR2 SMNVEV (reference sequence). This CDR3 spans 12 amino acids. The V end was cut by 2 bases, the J end by 7 bases, with 6 bases between.

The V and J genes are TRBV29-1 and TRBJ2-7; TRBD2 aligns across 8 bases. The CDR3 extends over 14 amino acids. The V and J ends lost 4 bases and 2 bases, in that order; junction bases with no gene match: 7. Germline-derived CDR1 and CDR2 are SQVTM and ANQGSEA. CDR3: CSVGGSGSAYEQYF. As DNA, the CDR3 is TGCAGCGTTGGGGGGAGCGGGAGTGCCTACGAGCAGTACTTC.

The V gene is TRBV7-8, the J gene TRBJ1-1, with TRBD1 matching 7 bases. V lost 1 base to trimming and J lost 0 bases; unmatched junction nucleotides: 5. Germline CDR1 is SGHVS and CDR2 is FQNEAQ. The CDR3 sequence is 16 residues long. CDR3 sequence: CASSLGAGGMNTEAFF. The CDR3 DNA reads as TGTGCCAGCAGCTTAGGGGCAGGGGGGATGAACACTGAAGCTTTCTTT. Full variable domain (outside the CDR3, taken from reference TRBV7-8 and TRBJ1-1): GAGVSQSPRYKVAKRGQDVALRCDPISGHVSLFWYQQALGQGPEFLTYFQNEAQLDKSGLPSDRFFAERPEGSVSTLKIQRTQQEDSAVYLCASSLGAGGMNTEAFFGQGTRLTVV.

The CDR3 here is CASSPLSRNEQFF. The CDR3 bases are TGCGCCAGCAGCCCCCTGAGCAGGAATGAGCAGTTCTTC. The chain combines TRBV4-1 with TRBJ2-1; D unresolved. The CDR3 has 13 residues. From germline, CDR1 is MGHRA and CDR2 YSYEKL. Trimming stripped 4 bases from V and 7 bases from J, with 11 bases between.

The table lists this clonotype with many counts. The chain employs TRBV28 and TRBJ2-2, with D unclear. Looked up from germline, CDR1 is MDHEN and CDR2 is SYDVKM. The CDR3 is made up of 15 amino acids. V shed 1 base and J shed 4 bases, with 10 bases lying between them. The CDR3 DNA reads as TGTGCCAGCAGTTTATTCGAAGGGTCCACCGGGGAGCTGTTTTTT. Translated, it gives CASSLFEGSTGELFF.

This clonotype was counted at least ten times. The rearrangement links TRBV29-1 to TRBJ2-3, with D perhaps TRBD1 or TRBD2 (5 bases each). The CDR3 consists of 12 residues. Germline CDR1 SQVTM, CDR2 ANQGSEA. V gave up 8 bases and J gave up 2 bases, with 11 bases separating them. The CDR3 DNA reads TGCAGCACCTCCGGGGCCACAGATACGCAGTATTTT. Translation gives CSTSGATDTQYF.